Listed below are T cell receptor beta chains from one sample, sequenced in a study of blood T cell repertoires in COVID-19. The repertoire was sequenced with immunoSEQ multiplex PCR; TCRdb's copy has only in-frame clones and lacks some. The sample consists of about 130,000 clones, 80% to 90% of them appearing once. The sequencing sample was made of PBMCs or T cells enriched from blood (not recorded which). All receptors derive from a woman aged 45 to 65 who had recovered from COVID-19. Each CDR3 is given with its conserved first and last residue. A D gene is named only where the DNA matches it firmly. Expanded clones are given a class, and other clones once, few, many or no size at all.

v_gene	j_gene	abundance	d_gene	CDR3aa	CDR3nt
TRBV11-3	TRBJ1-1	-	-	CASGQFNTEAFF	TGTGCCAGCGGACAATTCAACACTGAAGCTTTCTTT
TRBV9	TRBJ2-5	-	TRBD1	CASSVDRGPETQYF	TGTGCCAGCAGCGTAGACAGGGGACCAGAGACCCAGTACTTC
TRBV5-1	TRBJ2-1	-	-	CASSLDFRGGTWDEQFF	TGCGCCAGCAGCTTGGATTTTCGCGGGGGCACCTGGGATGAGCAGTTCTTC
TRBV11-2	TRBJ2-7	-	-	CASSSSEGVEYEQYF	TGTGCCAGCAGCTCGTCCGAGGGAGTGGAGTACGAGCAGTACTTC
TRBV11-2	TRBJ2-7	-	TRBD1	CASSRQGPYEQYF	TGTGCCAGCTCCCGACAGGGTCCCTACGAGCAGTACTTC
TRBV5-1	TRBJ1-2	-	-	CASSVRSPDYGYTF	TGCGCCAGCAGCGTTAGAAGTCCGGACTATGGCTACACCTTC
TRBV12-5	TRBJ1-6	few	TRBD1	CASGPGQGNSPLHF	TGTGCTAGTGGCCCGGGACAGGGTAATTCACCCCTCCACTTT
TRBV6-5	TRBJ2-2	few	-	CASQDSPAGELFF	TGTGCCAGCCAGGACAGTCCGGCCGGGGAGCTGTTTTTT
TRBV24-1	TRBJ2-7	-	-	CASRLLRTETGEQYF	TGTGCCTCTCGACTCCTCCGGACAGAGACTGGCGAGCAGTACTTC
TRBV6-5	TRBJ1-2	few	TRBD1	CASSGGGTGDGYTF	TGTGCCAGCTCCGGGGGAGGGACAGGGGATGGCTACACCTTC
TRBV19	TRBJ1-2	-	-	CASSETGRYGYTF	TGTGCCAGTAGTGAGACAGGACGCTATGGCTACACCTTC
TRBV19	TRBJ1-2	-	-	CASSIENRHGYTF	TGTGCCAGTAGTATAGAGAACAGACATGGCTACACCTTC
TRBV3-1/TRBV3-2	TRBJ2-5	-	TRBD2	CASSRRTSGGQETQYF	TGTGCCAGCAGCCGCCGGACTAGCGGGGGGCAAGAGACCCAGTACTTC
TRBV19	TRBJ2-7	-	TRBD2	CASSIYPSGAYEQYF	TGTGCCAGTAGTATATATCCTAGCGGCGCCTACGAGCAGTACTTC
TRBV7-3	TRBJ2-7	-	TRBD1	CASSIGTATGVDYEQYF	TGTGCCAGCAGCATTGGGACAGCCACCGGGGTTGACTACGAGCAGTACTTC
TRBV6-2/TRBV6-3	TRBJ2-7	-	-	CASSYLRGSSYEQYF	TGTGCCAGCAGTTACTTAAGAGGGAGCTCCTACGAGCAGTACTTC
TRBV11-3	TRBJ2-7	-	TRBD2	CASSLDGGLAGAHEQYF	TGTGCCAGCAGCTTAGATGGGGGACTAGCGGGGGCCCACGAGCAGTACTTC
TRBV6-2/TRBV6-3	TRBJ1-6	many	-	CASSPQGLDGSPLHF	TGTGCCAGCAGTCCCCAGGGGTTGGATGGTTCACCCCTCCACTTT
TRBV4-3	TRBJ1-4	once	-	CASSRGETNEKLFF	TGCGCCAGCAGCCGAGGCGAAACTAATGAAAAACTGTTTTTT
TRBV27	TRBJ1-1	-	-	CASYWTAGGHEAFF	TGTGCCAGCTATTGGACCGCGGGGGGACATGAAGCTTTCTTT
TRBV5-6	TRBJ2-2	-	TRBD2	CASSRPASGGYTGELFF	TGTGCCAGCAGCCGGCCGGCTAGCGGGGGATACACCGGGGAGCTGTTTTTT
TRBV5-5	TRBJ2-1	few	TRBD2	CASSAQLAGFSYNEQFF	TGTGCCAGCAGCGCCCAACTAGCGGGGTTCTCCTACAATGAGCAGTTCTTC
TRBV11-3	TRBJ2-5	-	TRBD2	CASSFRLAGQETQYF	TGTGCCAGCAGCTTCAGACTAGCGGGACAAGAGACCCAGTACTTC
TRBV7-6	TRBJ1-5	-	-	CASSLAAGRGQPQHF	TGTGCCAGCAGCTTAGCGGCGGGCAGGGGTCAGCCCCAGCATTTT
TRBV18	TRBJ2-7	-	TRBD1	CASSPDRASSYEQYF	TGTGCCAGCTCACCTGACAGGGCAAGCTCCTACGAGCAGTACTTC
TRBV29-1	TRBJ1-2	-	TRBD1	CSVDPPGDSLAF	TGCAGCGTTGACCCCCCGGGGGACAGCCTCGCCTTC
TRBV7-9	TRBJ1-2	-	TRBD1	CASSLALVDRGSGYTF	TGTGCCAGCAGCTTAGCGCTCGTAGACAGGGGGTCTGGCTACACCTTC
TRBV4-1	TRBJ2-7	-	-	CASSHSGEYEQYF	TGCGCCAGCAGCCACTCAGGGGAGTACGAGCAGTACTTC
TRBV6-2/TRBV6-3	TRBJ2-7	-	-	CASSYSLESSYEQYF	TGTGCCAGCAGTTACTCATTGGAGAGCTCCTACGAGCAGTACTTC
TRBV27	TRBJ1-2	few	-	CASSGGLSYGYTF	TGTGCCAGCAGCGGGGGGCTGAGCTATGGCTACACCTTC
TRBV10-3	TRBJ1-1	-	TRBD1	CAISERRQGNTEAFF	TGTGCCATCAGTGAACGTCGACAGGGGAACACTGAAGCTTTCTTT
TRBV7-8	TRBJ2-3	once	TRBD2	CASRTVSGGMTDTQYF	TGTGCCAGCAGGACGGTTAGCGGGGGGATGACAGATACGCAGTATTTT
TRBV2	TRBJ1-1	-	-	CASSDGGNTEAFF	TGTGCCAGCAGTGATGGCGGCAACACTGAAGCTTTCTTT
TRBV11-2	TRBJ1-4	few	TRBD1	CASSLDPNWTGSEKLFF	TGTGCCAGCAGCTTAGATCCCAACTGGACAGGGAGTGAAAAACTGTTTTTT
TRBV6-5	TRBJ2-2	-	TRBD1	CASSYGTGGEWELFF	TGTGCCAGCAGTTACGGGACAGGGGGCGAGTGGGAGCTGTTTTTT
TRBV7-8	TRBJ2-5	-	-	CASSIARLETQYF	TGTGCCAGCAGCATCGCTCGACTAGAGACCCAGTACTTC
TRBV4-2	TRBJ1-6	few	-	CASSQGMNRDGSPLHF	TGTGCCAGCAGCCAAGGCATGAACAGGGATGGGTCACCCCTCCACTTT
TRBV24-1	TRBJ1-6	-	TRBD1	CATSGAWDRKNSPLHF	TGTGCCACCAGTGGCGCCTGGGACAGGAAAAATTCACCCCTCCACTTT
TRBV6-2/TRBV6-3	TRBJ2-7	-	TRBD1	CASSRDRPYEQYF	TGTGCCAGCAGCCGGGACAGACCCTACGAGCAGTACTTC
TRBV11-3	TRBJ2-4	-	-	CASSPHQEGLAKNIQYF	TGTGCCAGCAGCCCTCATCAAGAAGGACTAGCCAAAAACATTCAGTACTTC
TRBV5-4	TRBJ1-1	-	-	CASSLRGTEAFF	TGTGCCAGCAGCTTGAGAGGGACTGAAGCTTTCTTT
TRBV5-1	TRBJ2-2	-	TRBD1	CASSWQGALESGELFF	TGCGCCAGCAGCTGGCAGGGGGCCCTGGAGTCCGGGGAGCTGTTTTTT
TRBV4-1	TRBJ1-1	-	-	CASRNREGTEAFF	TGCGCCAGCAGAAACAGGGAGGGCACTGAAGCTTTCTTT
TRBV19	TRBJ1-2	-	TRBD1	CASGLGQGPYGYTF	TGTGCCAGTGGCCTCGGACAGGGTCCCTATGGCTACACCTTC
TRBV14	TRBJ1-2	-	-	CASSLSPGDGYTF	TGTGCCAGCAGCCTATCGCCAGGGGATGGCTACACCTTC
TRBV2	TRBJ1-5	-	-	CASSTDADSSNQPQHF	TGTGCCAGCAGTACCGACGCTGACAGTAGCAATCAGCCCCAGCATTTT
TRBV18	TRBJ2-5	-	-	CASSGNSQETQYF	TGTGCCAGCTCAGGCAACAGCCAAGAGACCCAGTACTTC
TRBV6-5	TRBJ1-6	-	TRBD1	CASSSQGASYNSPLHF	TGTGCCAGCAGTTCACAGGGGGCATCCTATAATTCACCCCTCCACTTT